The text below deals with one TCR beta chain. The sample is drawn from a study of patients and donors after allogeneic stem cell transplantation. From the RT-PCR reads, TCRdb called clonotypes with MiXCR, one entry per CDR3 protein. The sample has 30,000 to 40,000 distinct CDR3 sequences, around 33% seen once; the top ten hold approximately 82%. With V trimmed by 5 bases and J by 3 bases, 10 bases remained unmatched. CDR1 DFQATT and CDR2 SNEGSKA come from the germline V gene (reference sequence). This CDR3 is built from 15 residues. The V gene is TRBV20-1, the J gene TRBJ2-3; 8 bases match TRBD1. The sequenced material came from blood, either unsorted or a sorted T cell fraction (not recorded which). The sequence was collected from a human donor who was either an allogeneic HSCT recipient or a stem cell or donor lymphocyte infusion donor (not recorded which). It is not recorded whose cells these are; they may come from a transplant donor. As DNA, the CDR3 is TGCAGTGCTGGATGGACAGGGCAATTTACAGATACGCAGTATTTT. Its protein is CSAGWTGQFTDTQYF.